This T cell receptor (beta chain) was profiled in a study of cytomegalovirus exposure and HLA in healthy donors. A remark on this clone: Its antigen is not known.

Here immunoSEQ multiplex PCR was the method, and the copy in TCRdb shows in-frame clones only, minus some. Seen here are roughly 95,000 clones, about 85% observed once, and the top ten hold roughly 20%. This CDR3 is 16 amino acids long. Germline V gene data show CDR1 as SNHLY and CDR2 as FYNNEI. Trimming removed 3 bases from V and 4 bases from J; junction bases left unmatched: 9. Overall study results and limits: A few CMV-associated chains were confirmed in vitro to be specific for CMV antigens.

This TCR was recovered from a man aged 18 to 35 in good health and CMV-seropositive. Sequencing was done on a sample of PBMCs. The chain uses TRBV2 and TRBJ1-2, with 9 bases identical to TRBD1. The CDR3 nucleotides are TGTGCCAGCAGTGATCAACTGGGACAGGGCGCCTATGGCTACACCTTC. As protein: CASSDQLGQGAYGYTF.